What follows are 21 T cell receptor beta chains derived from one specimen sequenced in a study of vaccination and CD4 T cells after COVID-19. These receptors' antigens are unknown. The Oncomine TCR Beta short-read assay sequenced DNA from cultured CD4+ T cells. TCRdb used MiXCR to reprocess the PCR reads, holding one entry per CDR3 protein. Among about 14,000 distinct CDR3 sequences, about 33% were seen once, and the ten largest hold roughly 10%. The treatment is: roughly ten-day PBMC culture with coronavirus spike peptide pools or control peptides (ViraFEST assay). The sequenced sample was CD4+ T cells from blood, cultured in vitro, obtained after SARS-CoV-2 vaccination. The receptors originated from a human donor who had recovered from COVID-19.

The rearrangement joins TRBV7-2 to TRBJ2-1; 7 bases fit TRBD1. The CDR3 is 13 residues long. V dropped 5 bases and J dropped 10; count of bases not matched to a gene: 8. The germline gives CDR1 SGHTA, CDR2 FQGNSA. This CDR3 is CASSVTGWGEQFF. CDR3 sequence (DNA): TGTGCCAGCAGCGTGACAGGGTGGGGGGAGCAGTTCTTC.

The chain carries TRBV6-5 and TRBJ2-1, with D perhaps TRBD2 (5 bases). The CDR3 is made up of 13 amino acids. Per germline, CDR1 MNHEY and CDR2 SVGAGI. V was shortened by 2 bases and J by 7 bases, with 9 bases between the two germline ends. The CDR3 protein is CASSYARENEQFF. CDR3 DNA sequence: TGTGCCAGCAGTTACGCGAGGGAGAATGAGCAGTTCTTC.

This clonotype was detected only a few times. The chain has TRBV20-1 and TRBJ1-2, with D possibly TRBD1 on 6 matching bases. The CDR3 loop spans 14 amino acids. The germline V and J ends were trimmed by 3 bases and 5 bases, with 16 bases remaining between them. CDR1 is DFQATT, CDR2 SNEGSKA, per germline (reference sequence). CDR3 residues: CSASGWTDSYGYTF. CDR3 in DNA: TGCAGTGCTAGCGGATGGACAGATTCTTATGGCTACACCTTC.

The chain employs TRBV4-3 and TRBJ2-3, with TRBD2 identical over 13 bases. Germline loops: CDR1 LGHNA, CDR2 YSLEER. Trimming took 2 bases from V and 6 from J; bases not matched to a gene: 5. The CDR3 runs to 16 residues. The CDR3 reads CASSQRTSGSFDTQYF. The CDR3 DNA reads TGCGCCAGCAGCCAAAGGACTAGCGGGAGTTTTGATACGCAGTATTTT.

The CDR3 DNA sequence: TGCACCCCCAAAGCCCGGACAGGGAAGGGTAGTTGGGCCAATGAGCAGTTCTTC. Amino acids: CTPKARTGKGSWANEQFF. This rearrangement joins TRBV20-1 to TRBJ2-1; 8 bases are shared with TRBD1. The CDR3 extends over 18 amino acids. Germline V gives CDR1 DFQATT, CDR2 SNEGSKA (reference sequence).

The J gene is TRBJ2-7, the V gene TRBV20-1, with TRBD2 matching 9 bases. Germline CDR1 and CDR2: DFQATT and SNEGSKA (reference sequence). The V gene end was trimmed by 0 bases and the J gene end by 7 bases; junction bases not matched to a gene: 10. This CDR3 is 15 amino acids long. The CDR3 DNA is TGCAGTGCTAGAGATGGCGGGAGGGCCATCTGGGAGCAGTACTTC. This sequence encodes CSARDGGRAIWEQYF.

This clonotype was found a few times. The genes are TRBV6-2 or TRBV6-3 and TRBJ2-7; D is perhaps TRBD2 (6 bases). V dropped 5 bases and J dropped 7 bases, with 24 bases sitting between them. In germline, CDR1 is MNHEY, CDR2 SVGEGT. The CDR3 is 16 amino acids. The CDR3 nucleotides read TGTGCCAGCAGTAAAACACGGCGGGGACCGGAGGGGGAGCAGTACTTC. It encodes CASSKTRRGPEGEQYF.

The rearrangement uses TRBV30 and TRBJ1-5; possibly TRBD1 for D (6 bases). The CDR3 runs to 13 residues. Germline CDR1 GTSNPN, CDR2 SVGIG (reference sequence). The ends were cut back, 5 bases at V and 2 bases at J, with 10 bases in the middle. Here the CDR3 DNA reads TGTGCCTGGGGATCAGGGGGCAATCAGCCCCAGCATTTT. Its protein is CAWGSGGNQPQHF.

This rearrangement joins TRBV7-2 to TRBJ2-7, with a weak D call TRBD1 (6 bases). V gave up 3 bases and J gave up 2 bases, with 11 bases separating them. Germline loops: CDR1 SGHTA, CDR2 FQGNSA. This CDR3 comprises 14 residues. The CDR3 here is CASSFRKGAYEQYF. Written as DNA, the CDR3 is TGTGCCAGCAGCTTTCGAAAGGGGGCCTACGAGCAGTACTTC.

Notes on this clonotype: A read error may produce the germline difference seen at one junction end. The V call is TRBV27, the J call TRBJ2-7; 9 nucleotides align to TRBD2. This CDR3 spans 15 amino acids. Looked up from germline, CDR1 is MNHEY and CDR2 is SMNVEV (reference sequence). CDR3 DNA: TGTGCCAGCAGTCCCCTTATTAGCGGGAGCGGGCGGTTGGACTTC. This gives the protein CASSPLISGSGRLDF.

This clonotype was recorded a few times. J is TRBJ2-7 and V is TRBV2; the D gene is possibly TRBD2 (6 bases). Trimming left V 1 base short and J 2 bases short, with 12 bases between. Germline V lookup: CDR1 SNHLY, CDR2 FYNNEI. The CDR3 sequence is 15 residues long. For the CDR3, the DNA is TGTGCCAGCAGTGAAGAGGTAGCGGAGGCCTACGAGCAGTACTTC. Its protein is CASSEEVAEAYEQYF.

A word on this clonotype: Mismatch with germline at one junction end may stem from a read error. CDR3 sequence reads: CASGLGGKVNEQFF. CDR3 nucleotides: TGTGCCAGCGGCTTAGGAGGGAAGGTCAATGAGCAGTTCTTC. The rearrangement links TRBV7-2 to TRBJ2-1, with a tentative D call TRBD2 (6 bases). The CDR3 runs to 14 residues. Germline V lookup: CDR1 SGHTA, CDR2 FQGNSA.

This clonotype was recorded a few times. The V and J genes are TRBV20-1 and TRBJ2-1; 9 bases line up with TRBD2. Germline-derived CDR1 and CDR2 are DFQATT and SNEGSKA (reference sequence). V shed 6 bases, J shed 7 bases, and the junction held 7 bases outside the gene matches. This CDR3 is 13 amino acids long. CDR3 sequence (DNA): TGCAGTGCGGTGCGGGAGGGCTATAATGAGCAGTTCTTC. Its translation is CSAVREGYNEQFF.

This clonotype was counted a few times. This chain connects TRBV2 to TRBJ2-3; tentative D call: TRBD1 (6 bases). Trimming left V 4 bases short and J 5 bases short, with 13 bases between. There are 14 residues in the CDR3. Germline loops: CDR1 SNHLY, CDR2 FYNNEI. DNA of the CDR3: TGTGCCAGCAGTGTAGGGCAGGGGATAGATACGCAGTATTTT. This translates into CASSVGQGIDTQYF.

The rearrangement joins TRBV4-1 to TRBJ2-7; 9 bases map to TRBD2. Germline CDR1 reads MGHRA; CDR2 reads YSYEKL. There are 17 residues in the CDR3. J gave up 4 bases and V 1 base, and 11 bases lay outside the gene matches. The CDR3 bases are TGCGCCAGCAGCCAAGGGCGGAATAGCGGGAGTTCGTACGAGCAGTACTTC. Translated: CASSQGRNSGSSYEQYF.

CDR3 amino acids: CASSLSDRISSYEQYF. The CDR3 coding sequence is TGTGCCAGCAGTTTATCGGACCGAATAAGCTCCTACGAGCAGTACTTC. The chain recombines TRBV27 with TRBJ2-7; D uncertain. The CDR3 runs to 16 residues. Germline assignment: CDR1 MNHEY and CDR2 SMNVEV (reference sequence). Trimming stripped 0 bases from V and 0 bases from J, with 12 bases between.

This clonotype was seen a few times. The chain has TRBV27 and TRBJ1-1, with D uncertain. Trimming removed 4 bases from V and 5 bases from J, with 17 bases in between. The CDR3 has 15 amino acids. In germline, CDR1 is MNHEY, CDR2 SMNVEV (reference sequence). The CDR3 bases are TGTGCCAGCAGTTCATTGACAACCTTAGGGACTGAAGCTTTCTTT. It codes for CASSSLTTLGTEAFF.

The CDR3 here is CASSIGQGGGYTF. For the CDR3, the DNA is TGTGCCAGTAGTATTGGACAGGGTGGAGGCTACACCTTC. The genes are TRBV19 and TRBJ1-2, with 8 nucleotides matching TRBD1. CDR3 length: 13 amino acids. The ends lost 3 bases at V and 8 bases at J; junction bases unmatched: 5. Per the germline V gene, CDR1 is LNHDA and CDR2 is SQIVND (reference sequence).

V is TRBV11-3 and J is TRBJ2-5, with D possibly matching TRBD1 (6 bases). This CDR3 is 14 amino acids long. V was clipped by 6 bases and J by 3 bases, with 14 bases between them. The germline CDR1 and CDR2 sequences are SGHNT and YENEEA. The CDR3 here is CASSRTEVKETQYF. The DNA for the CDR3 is TGTGCCAGCAGTCGGACAGAGGTCAAAGAGACCCAGTACTTC.

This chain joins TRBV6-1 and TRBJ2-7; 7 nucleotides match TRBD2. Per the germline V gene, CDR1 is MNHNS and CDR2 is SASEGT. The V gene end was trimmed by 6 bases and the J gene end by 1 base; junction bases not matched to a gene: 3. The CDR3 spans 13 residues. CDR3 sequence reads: CASRRGSSYEQYF. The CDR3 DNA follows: TGTGCCAGCAGGCGGGGGTCTTCCTACGAGCAGTACTTC.

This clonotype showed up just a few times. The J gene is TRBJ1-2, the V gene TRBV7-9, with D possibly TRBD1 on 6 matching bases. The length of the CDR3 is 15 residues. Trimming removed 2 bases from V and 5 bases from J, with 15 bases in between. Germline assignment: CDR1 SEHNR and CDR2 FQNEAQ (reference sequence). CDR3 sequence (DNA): TGTGCCAGCAGCTTATTGAGGGGACATCTATATGGCTACACCTTC. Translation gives CASSLLRGHLYGYTF.